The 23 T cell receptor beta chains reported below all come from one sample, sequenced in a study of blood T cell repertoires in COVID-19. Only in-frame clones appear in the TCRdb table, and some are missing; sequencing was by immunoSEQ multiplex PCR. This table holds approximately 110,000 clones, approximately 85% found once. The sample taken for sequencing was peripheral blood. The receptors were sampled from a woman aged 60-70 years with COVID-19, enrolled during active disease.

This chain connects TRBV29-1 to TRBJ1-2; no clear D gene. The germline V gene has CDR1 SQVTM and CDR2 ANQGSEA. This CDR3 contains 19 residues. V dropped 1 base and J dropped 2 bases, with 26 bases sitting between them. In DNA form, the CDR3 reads TGCAGCGTTGAAGTTCTTTACGCCAACTCCTTGGTTCTCAACTATGGCTACACCTTC. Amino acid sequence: CSVEVLYANSLVLNYGYTF. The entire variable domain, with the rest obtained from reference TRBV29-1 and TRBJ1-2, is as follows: SAVISQKPSRDICQRGTSLTIQCQVDSQVTMMFWYRQQPGQSLTLIATANQGSEATYESGFVIDKFPISRPNLTFSTLTVSNMSPEDSSIYLCSVEVLYANSLVLNYGYTFGSGTRLTVV.

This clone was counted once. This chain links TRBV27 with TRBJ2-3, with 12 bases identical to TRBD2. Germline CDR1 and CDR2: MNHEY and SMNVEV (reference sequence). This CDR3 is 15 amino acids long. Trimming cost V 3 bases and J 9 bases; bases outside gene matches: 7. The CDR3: CASSLASGGVSTQYF. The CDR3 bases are TGTGCCAGCAGTTTGGCTAGCGGGGGGGTCAGCACGCAGTATTTT.

The CDR3 reads CASTADRRNTEAFF. The CDR3, as DNA: TGTGCCAGCACTGCGGACAGGAGAAACACTGAAGCTTTCTTT. This chain joins TRBV6-5 and TRBJ1-1, with TRBD1 matching over 7 bases. The germline V gene encodes CDR1 MNHEY and CDR2 SVGAGI. The CDR3 covers 14 residues. The V gene end was trimmed by 7 bases and the J gene end by 2 bases; junction bases not matched to a gene: 7.

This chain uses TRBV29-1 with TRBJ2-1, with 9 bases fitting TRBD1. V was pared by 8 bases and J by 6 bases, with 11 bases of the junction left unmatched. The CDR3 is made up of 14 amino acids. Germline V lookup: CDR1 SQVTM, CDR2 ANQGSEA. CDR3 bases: TGCAGCATCCCCCGAGACAGGGGGTCCAATGAGCAGTTCTTC. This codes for CSIPRDRGSNEQFF.

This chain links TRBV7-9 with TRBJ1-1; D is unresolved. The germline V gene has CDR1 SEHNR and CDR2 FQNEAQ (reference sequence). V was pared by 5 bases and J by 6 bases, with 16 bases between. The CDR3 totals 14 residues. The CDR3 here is CASSHSGLSAEAFF. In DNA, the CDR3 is TGTGCCAGCAGCCACAGTGGGTTAAGTGCTGAAGCTTTCTTT.

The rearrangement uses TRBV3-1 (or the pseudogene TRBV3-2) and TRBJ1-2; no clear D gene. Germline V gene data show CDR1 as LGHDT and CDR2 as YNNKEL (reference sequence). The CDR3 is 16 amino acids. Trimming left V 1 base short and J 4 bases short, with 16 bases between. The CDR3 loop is CASSQAAGPSSYGYTF. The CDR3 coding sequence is TGTGCCAGCAGCCAAGCGGCGGGCCCTTCTTCCTATGGCTACACCTTC.

The CDR3 is CASSSGTGKENEQFF. CDR3 nucleotide sequence: TGTGCCAGCAGCTCCGGGACAGGGAAGGAAAATGAGCAGTTCTTC. The rearrangement links TRBV7-3 to TRBJ2-1, with TRBD1 identical over 9 bases. Germline CDR1 SGHTA, CDR2 FQGTGA. The CDR3 spans 15 residues. J lost 7 bases, V lost 4 bases, and 8 bases had no gene match. The complete variable domain, with remaining parts taken from reference TRBV7-3 and TRBJ2-1, reads GAGVSQTPSNKVTEKGKYVELRCDPISGHTALYWYRQSLGQGPEFLIYFQGTGAADDSGLPNDRFFAVRPEGSVSTLKIQRTERGDSAVYLCASSSGTGKENEQFFGPGTRLTVL.

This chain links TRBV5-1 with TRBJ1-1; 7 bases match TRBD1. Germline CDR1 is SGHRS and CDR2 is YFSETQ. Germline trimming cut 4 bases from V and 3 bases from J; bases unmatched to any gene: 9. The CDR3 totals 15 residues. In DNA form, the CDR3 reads TGCGCCAGCAGCCCGTCGACAGGGTCGGACACTGAAGCTTTCTTT. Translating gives CASSPSTGSDTEAFF.

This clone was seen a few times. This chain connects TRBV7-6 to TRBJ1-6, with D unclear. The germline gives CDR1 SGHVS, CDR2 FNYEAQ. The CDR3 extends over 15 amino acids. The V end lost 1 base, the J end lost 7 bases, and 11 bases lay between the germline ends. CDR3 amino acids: CASSLDIAGNSPLHF. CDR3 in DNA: TGTGCCAGCAGCTTAGATATTGCGGGCAATTCACCCCTCCACTTT. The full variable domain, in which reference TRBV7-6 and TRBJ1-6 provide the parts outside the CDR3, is GAGVSQSPRYKVTKRGQDVALRCDPISGHVSLYWYRQALGQGPEFLTYFNYEAQQDKSGLPNDRFSAERPEGSISTLTIQRTEQRDSAMYRCASSLDIAGNSPLHFGNGTRLTVT.

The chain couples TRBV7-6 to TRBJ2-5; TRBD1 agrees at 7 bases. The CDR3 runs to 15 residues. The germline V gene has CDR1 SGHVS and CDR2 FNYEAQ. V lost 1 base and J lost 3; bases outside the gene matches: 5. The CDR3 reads CASSLGWQGEETQYF. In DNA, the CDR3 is TGTGCCAGCAGCTTAGGCTGGCAGGGGGAAGAGACCCAGTACTTC.

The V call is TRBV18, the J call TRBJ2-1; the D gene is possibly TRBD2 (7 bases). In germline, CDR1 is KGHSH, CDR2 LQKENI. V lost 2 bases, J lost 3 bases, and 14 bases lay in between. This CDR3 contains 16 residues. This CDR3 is CASSPGTGGVYNEQFF. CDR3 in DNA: TGTGCCAGCTCACCAGGTACGGGGGGCGTCTACAATGAGCAGTTCTTC.

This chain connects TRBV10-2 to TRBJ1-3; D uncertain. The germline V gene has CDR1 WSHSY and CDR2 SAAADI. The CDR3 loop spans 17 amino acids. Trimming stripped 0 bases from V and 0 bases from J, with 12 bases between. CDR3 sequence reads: CASSESTYSSSGNTIYF. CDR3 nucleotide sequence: TGCGCCAGCAGTGAGTCGACCTACAGCTCCTCTGGAAACACCATATATTTT.

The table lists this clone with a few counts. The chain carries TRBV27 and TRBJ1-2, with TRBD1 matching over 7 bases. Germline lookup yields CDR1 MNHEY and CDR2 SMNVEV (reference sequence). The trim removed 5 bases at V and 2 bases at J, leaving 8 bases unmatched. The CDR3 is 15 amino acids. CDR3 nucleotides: TGTGCCAGCAGTCCGACTCCGACAGGGAACTATGGCTACACCTTC. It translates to CASSPTPTGNYGYTF.

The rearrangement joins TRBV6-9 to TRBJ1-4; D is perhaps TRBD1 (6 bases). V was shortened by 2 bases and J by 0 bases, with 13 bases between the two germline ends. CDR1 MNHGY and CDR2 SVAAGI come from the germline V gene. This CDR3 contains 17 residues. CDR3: CASSYTDSLATNEKLFF. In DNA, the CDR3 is TGTGCCAGCAGTTATACGGACAGCCTCGCAACTAATGAAAAACTGTTTTTT.

CDR3: CASSPTTGENTEAFF. The CDR3 bases are TGTGCCAGCTCACCGACGACAGGGGAGAACACTGAAGCTTTCTTT. The chain has TRBV18 and TRBJ1-1; 8 bases match TRBD1. The junction had 4 bases not matched to a gene; V was cut back by 3 bases and J by 1 base. Germline V lookup: CDR1 KGHSH, CDR2 LQKENI. The CDR3 runs to 15 residues.

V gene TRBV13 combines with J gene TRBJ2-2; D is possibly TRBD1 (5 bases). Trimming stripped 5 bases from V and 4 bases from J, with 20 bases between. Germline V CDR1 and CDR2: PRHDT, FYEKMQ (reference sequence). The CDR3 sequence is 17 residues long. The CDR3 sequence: CASSPVWGFGSTGELFF. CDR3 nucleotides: TGTGCCAGCAGCCCTGTCTGGGGCTTCGGAAGCACCGGGGAGCTGTTTTTT.

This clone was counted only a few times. CDR3 sequence (DNA): TGCGCCTCCAGAGACAGGGGAGAGACCCAGTACTTC. Translating it yields CASRDRGETQYF. The rearrangement links TRBV23-1 to TRBJ2-5, with TRBD1 identical over 8 bases. TRBV23-1 is assigned to the ORF class and has an uncertain function. CDR3 length: 12 amino acids. The trim removed 11 bases at V and 4 bases at J, leaving 6 bases unmatched.

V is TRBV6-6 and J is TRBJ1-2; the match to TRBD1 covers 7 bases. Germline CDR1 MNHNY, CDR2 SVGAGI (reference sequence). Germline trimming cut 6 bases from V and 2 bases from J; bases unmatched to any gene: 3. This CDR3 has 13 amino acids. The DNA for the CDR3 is TGTGCCAGCAGGCCGGGACAGAACTATGGCTACACCTTC. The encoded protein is CASRPGQNYGYTF.

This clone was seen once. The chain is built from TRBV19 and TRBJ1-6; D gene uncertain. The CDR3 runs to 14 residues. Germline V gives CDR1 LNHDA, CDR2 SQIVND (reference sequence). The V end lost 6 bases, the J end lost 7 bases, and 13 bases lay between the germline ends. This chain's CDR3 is CASSNTVLNSPLHF. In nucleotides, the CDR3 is TGTGCCAGTAGCAACACAGTTCTCAATTCACCCCTCCACTTT.

The CDR3 sequence: CAIRRGTEANYGYTF. CDR3 coding DNA: TGTGCCATCAGGCGGGGGACGGAAGCTAACTATGGCTACACCTTC. The rearrangement joins TRBV10-3 to TRBJ1-2; D is possibly TRBD1 (5 bases). Trimming pared 6 bases from V and 0 bases from J, leaving 14 bases between. The CDR3 loop spans 15 amino acids. Germline lookup yields CDR1 ENHRY and CDR2 SYGVKD.

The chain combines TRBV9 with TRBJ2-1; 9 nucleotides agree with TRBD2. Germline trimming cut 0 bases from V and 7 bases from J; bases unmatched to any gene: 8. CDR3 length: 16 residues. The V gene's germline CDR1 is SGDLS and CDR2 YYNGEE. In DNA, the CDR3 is TGTGCCAGCAGCGTAGTTGCGGGGGGGCCCTTGAATGAGCAGTTCTTC. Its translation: CASSVVAGGPLNEQFF.

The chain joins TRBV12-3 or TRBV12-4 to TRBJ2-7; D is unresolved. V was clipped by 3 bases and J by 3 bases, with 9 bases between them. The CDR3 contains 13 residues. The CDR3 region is CASSFDSSYEQYF. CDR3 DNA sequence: TGTGCCAGCAGTTTCGATAGTAGCTACGAGCAGTACTTC.

The CDR3 is CASSVGQLNTEAFF. CDR3 nucleotide sequence: TGTGCCAGCTCAGTCGGACAGCTAAACACTGAAGCTTTCTTT. The chain combines TRBV18 with TRBJ1-1, with D tentatively TRBD1 (6 bases). The CDR3 sequence is 14 residues long. Trimming took 5 bases from V and 2 from J, leaving 12 bases between them. Germline V gene lookup returns CDR1 KGHSH and CDR2 LQKENI.